This T cell receptor beta chain was captured in a study of blood T cell repertoires in COVID-19. Libraries were prepared by immunoSEQ multiplex PCR; TCRdb keeps only in-frame clonotypes and omits some of them. The profile shows about 210,000 clones, less than 85% of them singletons. The germline gives CDR1 SGHDT, CDR2 YYEEEE. V shed 4 bases and J 7 bases; nucleotides not matched to a gene: 13. The CDR3 sequence is 16 residues long. The specimen was peripheral blood. The chain uses TRBV5-6 and TRBJ2-4; the match to TRBD1 covers 8 bases. This TCR was sampled from a woman aged 80 or over with COVID-19, enrolled during active disease. This chain's CDR3 is CASSGAIGTGDNIQYF. The CDR3 region has the DNA TGTGCCAGCAGCGGGGCGATCGGGACAGGAGATAACATTCAGTACTTC.